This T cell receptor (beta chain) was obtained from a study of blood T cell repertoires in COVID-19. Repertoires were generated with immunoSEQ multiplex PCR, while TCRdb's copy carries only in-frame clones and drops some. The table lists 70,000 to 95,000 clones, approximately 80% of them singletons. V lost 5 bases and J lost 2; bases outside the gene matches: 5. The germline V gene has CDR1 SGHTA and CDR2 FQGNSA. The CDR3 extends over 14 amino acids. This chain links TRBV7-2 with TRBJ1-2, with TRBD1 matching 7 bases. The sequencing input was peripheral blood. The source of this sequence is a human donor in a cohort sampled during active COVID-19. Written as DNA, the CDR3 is TGTGCCAGCAGCCCACAGGGGAAGAACTATGGCTACACCTTC. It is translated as CASSPQGKNYGYTF.